Listed here is a single T cell receptor (beta chain). This sample is drawn from a study of T cell responses to AZD1222 COVID-19 vaccine. This CDR3 contains 15 residues. From germline, CDR1 is SGHDT and CDR2 YYEEEE. Trimming removed 0 bases from V and 10 bases from J; junction bases left unmatched: 5. Sequencing was performed with immunoSEQ multiplex PCR; in TCRdb, only in-frame clones are kept and a portion is missing. The sample gives under 200,000 clones, 94% of which show up once; 7% to 9.5% is in the top ten. The chain carries TRBV5-6 and TRBJ1-6, with 9 bases matching TRBD1. The sequenced sample was peripheral blood, obtained on day 0 of AZD1222 vaccination. This receptor was identified in an adult in good health. The CDR3 loop is CASSLVDRGQSPLHF. The CDR3 bases are TGTGCCAGCAGCTTGGTGGACAGGGGCCAATCACCCCTCCACTTT.